The 30 T cell receptor beta chains listed next were all sequenced from one sample in a study of PD-1 blockade in mismatch repair-deficient tumors. Clones were read by immunoSEQ multiplex PCR, and TCRdb kept only the in-frame ones, dropping some. The sample yields approximately 50,000 clones, approximately 80% seen once. The material sequenced was peripheral blood, taken 4 weeks after starting pembrolizumab. These TCRs come from an adult with mismatch repair-deficient cancer.

The chain uses TRBV5-1 and TRBJ1-1; no firm D call. Germline values: CDR1 SGHRS, CDR2 YFSETQ. The CDR3 contains 14 residues. V gave up 0 bases and J gave up 0 bases, with 6 bases separating them. The CDR3 DNA is TGCGCCAGCAGCTTGGCCCTCTTGAACACTGAAGCTTTCTTT. It is translated as CASSLALLNTEAFF.

The chain carries TRBV2 and TRBJ1-2, with a tentative D call TRBD1 (5 bases). Looked up from germline, CDR1 is SNHLY and CDR2 is FYNNEI. V was cut by 5 bases and J by 7 bases, with 14 bases left in between. The CDR3 runs 13 residues. The CDR3 is CASSSVGDGGYTF. Here the CDR3 DNA reads TGTGCCAGCAGTAGTGTGGGGGACGGTGGCTACACCTTC.

The chain is built from TRBV12-5 and TRBJ1-5; unclear D gene. V lost 2 bases to trimming and J lost 5 bases, with 7 bases between them. The CDR3 consists of 13 residues. Per germline, CDR1 LGHNT and CDR2 FRNRAP. The CDR3 DNA sequence: TGTGCTAGTGGTTTGAGTACCGATCAGCCCCAGCATTTT. As protein: CASGLSTDQPQHF.

The chain links TRBV7-3 to TRBJ2-3; D perhaps matches TRBD1 (6 bases). Deletions cut 4 bases from V and 2 bases from J, with 13 bases between. CDR3 size: 15 residues. Germline loops: CDR1 SGHTA, CDR2 FQGTGA. This chain's CDR3 is CASSSFGQLTDTQYF. For the CDR3, the DNA is TGTGCCAGCAGCTCCTTTGGACAGCTCACAGATACGCAGTATTTT.

V usage is TRBV9 and J usage is TRBJ2-4; D possibly matches TRBD1 or TRBD2 (6 bases each). Trimming removed 1 base from V and 6 bases from J, with 35 bases in between. Germline assignment: CDR1 SGDLS and CDR2 YYNGEE. This CDR3 has 22 amino acids. CDR3: CASSVKNRRGGTLYPRGNIQYF. CDR3 DNA: TGTGCCAGCAGCGTAAAAAACCGGAGGGGCGGGACATTATATCCTAGGGGAAACATTCAGTACTTC. The entire variable domain, with the rest obtained from reference TRBV9 and TRBJ2-4, is as follows: DSGVTQTPKHLITATGQRVTLRCSPRSGDLSVYWYQQSLDQGLQFLIQYYNGEERAKGNILERFSAQQFPDLHSELNLSSLELGDSALYFCASSVKNRRGGTLYPRGNIQYFGAGTRLSVL.

This chain links TRBV7-8 with TRBJ2-1; no clear D. The germline V gene encodes CDR1 SGHVS and CDR2 FQNEAQ. V gave up 3 bases and J gave up 2 bases, with 8 bases separating them. CDR3 length: 14 residues. The CDR3 region has the DNA TGTGCCAGCAGCTTGGCGGAAACCTACAATGAGCAGTTCTTC. The encoded protein is CASSLAETYNEQFF.

V and J are TRBV15 and TRBJ2-7; D is perhaps TRBD1 (6 bases). This CDR3 comprises 14 residues. From germline, CDR1 is LNHNV and CDR2 YYDKDF (reference sequence). The ends were cut back, 0 bases at V and 3 bases at J, with 9 bases in the middle. CDR3 DNA: TGTGCCACCAGCAGAGATGAGGGGGTCTACGAGCAGTACTTC. Protein: CATSRDEGVYEQYF.

The rearrangement links TRBV27 to TRBJ1-4; D gene uncertain. V was shortened by 2 bases and J by 7 bases, with 11 bases between the two germline ends. CDR1 is MNHEY and CDR2 is SMNVEV in the germline V gene (reference sequence). The CDR3 extends over 14 amino acids. CDR3 region: CASSLPGRGEKLFF. CDR3 DNA sequence: TGTGCCAGCAGTTTACCCGGGCGGGGTGAAAAACTGTTTTTT.

The rearrangement joins TRBV2 to TRBJ1-4; 7 bases are a match to TRBD1. V trimming: 4 bases; J trimming: 3 bases; junction bases outside the gene matches: 5. Germline V CDR1 and CDR2: SNHLY, FYNNEI. This CDR3 is 15 amino acids long. The CDR3 DNA sequence: TGTGCCAGCAGTGGACAGGGTCTCCCTAATGAAAAACTGTTTTTT. Protein: CASSGQGLPNEKLFF. Drawing the rest from reference TRBV2 and TRBJ1-4, the complete variable domain is EPEVTQTPSHQVTQMGQEVILRCVPISNHLYFYWYRQILGQKVEFLVSFYNNEISEKSEIFDDQFSVERPDGSNFTLKIRSTKLEDSAMYFCASSGQGLPNEKLFFGSGTQLSVL.

This clone was recorded once. V usage is TRBV7-3 and J usage is TRBJ2-3, with 15 bases lining up with TRBD2. CDR1 is SGHTA and CDR2 is FQGTGA in the germline V gene. J gave up 6 bases and V 2 bases, and 6 bases lay outside the gene matches. The CDR3 runs 17 residues. This chain's CDR3 is CASSLGLAGGPLDTQYF. The CDR3 DNA is TGTGCCAGCAGCTTAGGACTAGCGGGAGGGCCTTTGGATACGCAGTATTTT.

The CDR3 region is CASSPRSLGGSYNEQFF. In nucleotides, the CDR3 is TGTGCCAGCAGCCCCCGGAGCTTGGGGGGCTCCTACAATGAGCAGTTCTTC. The chain recombines TRBV7-8 with TRBJ2-1; TRBD2 is a possible D gene (6 bases). Germline CDR1 reads SGHVS; CDR2 reads FQNEAQ. The CDR3 has 17 amino acids. The germline V and J ends were trimmed by 5 bases and 0 bases, with 17 bases remaining between them.

The chain links TRBV1 to TRBJ2-2. TRBV1 is tagged as a pseudogene. This CDR3 comprises 15 residues. The CDR3 reads CTSSQDRRGSGELFF. The CDR3 DNA reads TGCACCAGCAGCCAAGATAGGAGGGGGTCCGGGGAGCTGTTTTTT.

The J gene is TRBJ2-3, the V gene TRBV19; D is ambiguous. This CDR3 region has 12 residues. Germline CDR1 reads LNHDA; CDR2 reads SQIVND (reference sequence). V lost 5 bases to trimming and J lost 2 bases, with 5 bases between them. For the CDR3, the DNA is TGTGCCAGTAGTTTTGCCACAGATACGCAGTATTTT. It encodes CASSFATDTQYF.

The gene calls are TRBV29-1 and TRBJ2-5; 8 bases map to TRBD2. The CDR3 loop spans 16 amino acids. The germline V gene encodes CDR1 SQVTM and CDR2 ANQGSEA. V gave up 7 bases and J gave up 1 base; unmatched junction bases: 14. In DNA, the CDR3 is TGCAGCGACCCGATCTCCGGGACTAGTAGCCAAGAGACCCAGTACTTC. As protein: CSDPISGTSSQETQYF. The full variable domain, rest sourced from reference TRBV29-1 and TRBJ2-5, is SAVISQKPSRDICQRGTSLTIQCQVDSQVTMMFWYRQQPGQSLTLIATANQGSEATYESGFVIDKFPISRPNLTFSTLTVSNMSPEDSSIYLCSDPISGTSSQETQYFGPGTRLLVL.

The rearrangement links TRBV5-4 to TRBJ2-7; D call uncertain. The CDR3 contains 13 residues. Germline V CDR1 and CDR2: SGHNT, YYREEE (reference sequence). The V gene lost 4 bases and the J gene lost 3 bases, with 11 bases spanning the gap. CDR3 nucleotides: TGTGCCAGCAGCAGAGATCAAGTCTACGAGCAGTACTTC. Amino acid sequence: CASSRDQVYEQYF.

This clone occurred once. The V call is TRBV28, the J call TRBJ2-6; D gene uncertain. Trimming took 6 bases from V and 0 from J, leaving 9 bases between them. CDR3 length: 15 residues. The germline V gene encodes CDR1 MDHEN and CDR2 SYDVKM. The CDR3 DNA reads TGTGCCAGCAGGTCTCAAGGCTCTGGGGCCAACGTCCTGACTTTC. Residues: CASRSQGSGANVLTF.

The genes are TRBV19 and TRBJ2-3, with 7 bases fitting TRBD2. Trimming cost V 0 bases and J 9 bases; bases outside gene matches: 3. The germline CDR1 and CDR2 sequences are LNHDA and SQIVND (reference sequence). The CDR3 contains 13 residues. The CDR3 loop is CASSIDGRRTQYF. CDR3 bases: TGTGCCAGTAGTATAGACGGGAGGAGGACGCAGTATTTT.

The chain is built from TRBV6-1 and TRBJ1-5; 9 nucleotides align to TRBD1. V shed 6 bases, J shed 6 bases, and the junction held 6 bases outside the gene matches. Germline V gives CDR1 MNHNS, CDR2 SASEGT. The CDR3 covers 14 residues. This CDR3 is CASRITGGGQPQHF. The CDR3 nucleotides read TGTGCCAGCAGAATTACAGGGGGCGGTCAGCCCCAGCATTTT.

The rearrangement links TRBV9 to TRBJ1-3, with D unresolved. V was trimmed by 0 bases and J by 3 bases, leaving 7 bases between them. From germline, CDR1 is SGDLS and CDR2 YYNGEE. CDR3 length equals 14 residues. The CDR3 region is CASSVGVGGNTIYF. In DNA, the CDR3 is TGTGCCAGCAGCGTAGGGGTAGGTGGAAACACCATATATTTT.

Of note for this clone: Other DNA sequences of this sample code for an identical CDR3. The chain links TRBV5-1 to TRBJ2-7; the match to TRBD1 covers 7 bases. The CDR3 runs to 13 residues. CDR1 and CDR2 (germline): SGHRS, YFSETQ. V lost 2 bases, J lost 4 bases, and 3 bases stayed unmatched. CDR3 bases: TGCGCCAGCAGCTTCGGACAGGCATACGAGCAGTACTTC. Residues: CASSFGQAYEQYF.

This clone has more than one count but fewer than ten. The V gene is TRBV7-2, the J gene TRBJ2-2, with D perhaps TRBD2 (6 bases). V was cut by 2 bases and J by 5 bases, with 12 bases left in between. CDR3 size: 15 residues. From germline, CDR1 is SGHTA and CDR2 FQGNSA. CDR3 sequence (DNA): TGTGCCAGCAGCTTATGGGAGGCGGGGACCGGGGAGCTGTTTTTT. The encoded protein is CASSLWEAGTGELFF.

V is TRBV11-2 and J is TRBJ2-7; 11 bases are a match to TRBD1. Germline lookup yields CDR1 SGHAT and CDR2 FQNNGV. J gave up 7 bases and V 5 bases, and 10 bases lay outside the gene matches. This CDR3 comprises 15 residues. CDR3 residues: CASSPDRGLGGEQYF. The CDR3 DNA reads as TGTGCCAGCAGCCCGGACAGGGGGCTGGGGGGTGAGCAGTACTTC.

This rearrangement joins TRBV29-1 to TRBJ2-2; 11 bases map to TRBD2. The CDR3 runs to 13 residues. The V gene's germline CDR1 is SQVTM and CDR2 ANQGSEA. The junction had 0 bases not matched to a gene; V was cut back by 4 bases and J by 5 bases. CDR3 in DNA: TGCAGCGTTGGACTAGCGGGAACCGGGGAGCTGTTTTTT. It specifies CSVGLAGTGELFF.

This chain links TRBV13 with TRBJ2-1, with 10 bases aligning to TRBD2. This CDR3 has 16 amino acids. V shed 7 bases, J shed 2 bases, and the junction held 8 bases outside the gene matches. Germline-derived CDR1 and CDR2 are PRHDT and FYEKMQ (reference sequence). The CDR3: CASIRLGLAAYNEQFF. The CDR3 coding sequence is TGTGCCAGCATCCGATTAGGACTAGCGGCCTACAATGAGCAGTTCTTC.

The rearrangement links TRBV19 to TRBJ1-1; weak D call: TRBD1 (6 bases). V lost 1 base and J 1 base, leaving 22 bases between the germline ends. This CDR3 contains 19 residues. CDR1 is LNHDA, CDR2 SQIVND, per germline (reference sequence). The CDR3 sequence: CASSIAPGVWGGANTEAFF. DNA of the CDR3: TGTGCCAGTAGTATAGCTCCCGGGGTATGGGGGGGCGCGAACACTGAAGCTTTCTTT.

This clone was counted only a few times. V gene TRBV4-3 combines with J gene TRBJ2-7; weak D call: TRBD1 (8 bases). CDR3 length: 16 amino acids. Germline V CDR1 and CDR2: LGHNA, YSLEER. Trimming stripped 3 bases from V and 3 bases from J, with 18 bases between. The CDR3 nucleotides read TGCGCCAGCAGCCACTCAGCGACAGGGGAGGGCTACGAGCAGTACTTC. This sequence encodes CASSHSATGEGYEQYF.

This chain links TRBV9 with TRBJ2-1; TRBD2 matches 8 bases. There are 15 residues in the CDR3. Looked up from germline, CDR1 is SGDLS and CDR2 is YYNGEE. V was pared by 0 bases and J by 10 bases, with 9 bases of the junction left unmatched. CDR3 DNA sequence: TGTGCCAGCAGCGTAGACCTCGGGAGGGCTGGGGAGCAGTTCTTC. This codes for CASSVDLGRAGEQFF.

The J gene is TRBJ2-7, the V gene TRBV4-1, with 7 bases that match TRBD1. The CDR3 runs 14 residues. Germline CDR1 and CDR2: MGHRA and YSYEKL. V shed 4 bases and J 2 bases; nucleotides not matched to a gene: 5. The CDR3 sequence: CASSPRDSAYEQYF. DNA of the CDR3: TGCGCCAGCAGCCCCCGGGACAGCGCCTACGAGCAGTACTTC.

V is TRBV13 and J is TRBJ1-1, with 9 bases fitting TRBD1. V lost 5 bases, J lost 3 bases, and 10 bases stayed unmatched. Germline CDR1 PRHDT, CDR2 FYEKMQ (reference sequence). This CDR3 comprises 16 residues. CDR3 amino acids: CASSPGQGTAHTEAFF. The CDR3 DNA sequence: TGTGCCAGCAGCCCGGGACAGGGAACGGCACACACTGAAGCTTTCTTT.

As DNA, the CDR3 is TGTGCCTGGAGTGGAGGGAACACTGAAGCTTTCTTT. It yields the protein CAWSGGNTEAFF. The chain links TRBV30 to TRBJ1-1; D unresolved. The length of the CDR3 is 12 residues. Germline CDR1 and CDR2: GTSNPN and SVGIG (reference sequence). With 1 base removed from V and 1 base from J, the gap between germline ends came to 4 bases.